The sequence of this TCR beta chain was determined in a study of blood T cell repertoires in COVID-19. This clone appeared once. In Seattle, patients joined the study during active infection and were tracked longitudinally. Here immunoSEQ multiplex PCR was the method, and the copy in TCRdb shows in-frame clones only, minus some. The sample records about 280,000 clones, under 90% being singletons. Losses at the gene ends were 3 bases for V and 5 bases for J; bases not matched to a gene: 2. CDR1 and CDR2 from the germline V gene are KGHSH and LQKENI. The CDR3 runs to 14 residues. The sample consisted of peripheral blood. This rearrangement joins TRBV18 to TRBJ2-3, with TRBD2 matching 10 bases. This clonotype was sampled from a woman in her twenties or thirties with COVID-19, enrolled during active disease. DNA of the CDR3: TGTGCCAGCTCACCGGGACTAGCGCGAGATACGCAGTATTTT. It translates to CASSPGLARDTQYF.